Listed here are 10 T cell receptor beta chains from one sample, sequenced in a study of cytomegalovirus exposure and HLA in healthy donors. The PCR used 60 Vbeta and 13 Jbeta primers. The repertoire was sequenced with immunoSEQ multiplex PCR; TCRdb's copy has only in-frame clones and lacks some. This table has around 92,000 clones, around three quarters appearing once. The sequencing input was PBMCs. The source is a human donor in good health.

In its sample, this clone was seen a few times. This chain uses TRBV5-6 with TRBJ1-4; D gene unclear. Germline V gene sequence: CDR1 SGHDT, CDR2 YYEEEE. This CDR3 spans 12 amino acids. V gave up 4 bases and J gave up 7 bases, with 8 bases separating them. The CDR3 is CASSVRSEKLFF. For the CDR3, the DNA is TGTGCCAGCAGCGTTCGGAGTGAAAAACTGTTTTTT.

This rearrangement joins TRBV10-3 to TRBJ2-5; 9 bases line up with TRBD1. The J call may be mistaken, given a closer DNA end match to TRBJ2-7. The CDR3 totals 14 residues. Germline loops: CDR1 ENHRY, CDR2 SYGVKD. This chain's CDR3 is CAIRFGTGFYEQYF. The CDR3 DNA reads TGTGCCATCAGGTTCGGGACAGGGTTCTACGAGCAGTACTTC.

This chain links TRBV15 with TRBJ2-2, with 11 bases lining up with TRBD2. The ends lost 0 bases at V and 7 bases at J; junction bases unmatched: 13. Germline CDR1 reads LNHNV; CDR2 reads YYDKDF (reference sequence). The CDR3 loop spans 19 amino acids. CDR3 nucleotides: TGTGCCACCAGCAGAGATCGAATAGCGGGGGGGCTGAGTGTCGGGGAGCTGTTTTTT. As protein: CATSRDRIAGGLSVGELFF.

The chain employs TRBV7-9 and TRBJ2-7; TRBD1 might be the D (5 bases). With 1 base removed from V and 5 bases from J, the gap between germline ends came to 12 bases. The CDR3 totals 14 residues. Germline-derived CDR1 and CDR2 are SEHNR and FQNEAQ (reference sequence). CDR3 nucleotides: TGTGCCAGCAGCTTAGTAGTCAGGGCGGACGAGCAGTACTTC. This sequence encodes CASSLVVRADEQYF. Variable domain in full (rest from reference TRBV7-9 and TRBJ2-7): DTGVSQNPRHKITKRGQNVTFRCDPISEHNRLYWYRQTLGQGPEFLTYFQNEAQLEKSRLLSDRFSAERPKGSFSTLEIQRTEQGDSAMYLCASSLVVRADEQYFGPGTRLTVT.

The rearrangement links TRBV5-1 to TRBJ1-1, with 7 nucleotides matching TRBD1. J lost 12 bases, V lost 5 bases, and 16 bases had no gene match. The CDR3 consists of 14 residues. CDR1 is SGHRS and CDR2 is YFSETQ in the germline V gene. In DNA, the CDR3 is TGCGCCAGCAGAGAGTTAACAGGGGCTCCCGGAACTTTCTTT. It codes for CASRELTGAPGTFF.

The chain employs TRBV5-6 and TRBJ2-1; 16 positions match TRBD2. Germline V gene sequence: CDR1 SGHDT, CDR2 YYEEEE. The ends lost 5 bases at V and 7 bases at J; junction bases unmatched: 0. CDR3 length: 14 amino acids. The CDR3 DNA reads TGTGCCAGCAGGGGACTAGCGGGAGGGAATGAGCAGTTCTTC. Translating it yields CASRGLAGGNEQFF.

V usage is TRBV10-3 and J usage is TRBJ1-6, with D uncertain. The CDR3 length is 18 residues. Per the germline V gene, CDR1 is ENHRY and CDR2 is SYGVKD. Trimming took 2 bases from V and 0 from J, leaving 14 bases between them. CDR3 in amino acids: CAISERKEASSYNSPLHF. The CDR3 DNA sequence: TGTGCCATCAGTGAGAGAAAGGAGGCGAGCTCCTATAATTCACCCCTCCACTTT.

J is TRBJ2-2 and V is TRBV4-1; D unresolved. The germline CDR1 and CDR2 sequences are MGHRA and YSYEKL. V was clipped by 0 bases and J by 5 bases, with 7 bases between them. The CDR3 extends over 14 amino acids. This CDR3 is CASSQDPRTGELFF. The CDR3 DNA follows: TGCGCCAGCAGCCAAGATCCGAGGACCGGGGAGCTGTTTTTT.

V is TRBV2 and J is TRBJ1-1; D call uncertain. CDR1 SNHLY and CDR2 FYNNEI come from the germline V gene. CDR3 size: 13 residues. Trimming cost V 3 bases and J 4 bases, with 9 bases left between them. CDR3 in DNA: TGTGCCAGCAGTGATCCGGGATCCACTGAAGCTTTCTTT. It translates to CASSDPGSTEAFF.

This clone has a single count. The CDR3 loop is CASSLKGGRLLSGNTIYF. DNA of the CDR3: TGTGCCAGCAGCTTAAAAGGGGGAAGACTACTCTCTGGAAACACCATATATTTT. The chain is built from TRBV7-9 and TRBJ1-3, with a weak D call TRBD1 (6 bases). V shed 2 bases and J shed 0 bases, with 17 bases lying between them. Germline V CDR1 and CDR2: SEHNR, FQNEAQ (reference sequence). The CDR3 runs to 18 residues.